This entry features one T cell receptor beta chain sequence. Per the original data handling: Amplification with reference gene primers provided the estimates of nucleated cell counts. The table came from immunoSEQ multiplex PCR; TCRdb's copy has only in-frame clones and leaves some out. The V and J calls and the clone size are those of that table, but D and trimming were determined from the DNA. The table has fewer than 250,000 clones, approximately 91% seen once. The record originates from a study of blood T cell repertoires in COVID-19. Background on the study: The United States, Italy and Spain supplied acute and convalescent COVID-19 samples. T cells, B-cell-depleted T cells, or PBMCs supplied cDNA or gDNA.

CDR3 size: 16 residues. In germline, CDR1 is MDHEN, CDR2 SYDVKM. V gave up 7 bases and J gave up 4 bases, with 19 bases separating them. The receptor comes from a man aged 30 to 39 with acute or convalescent COVID-19. The specimen was peripheral blood. The V gene is TRBV28, the J gene TRBJ1-4; weak D call: TRBD1 (6 bases). In DNA, the CDR3 is TGTGCCAGCACCCGGGGGGGGGCGCTTTTTAATGAAAAACTGTTTTTT. Translating gives CASTRGGALFNEKLFF.